These 5 T cell receptor beta chains were sequenced from one sample in a study of T cells in Graves' hyperthyroidism and ophthalmopathy. Template material for amplifying TCR beta CDR3 regions consisted of RNA transcripts. HTBI primers were employed in a first-round RT-PCR of the TCR CDR3. TCRdb re-analysed the multiplex PCR reads in MiXCR, keeping a single row per CDR3 protein. The sample holds roughly 740,000 distinct CDR3 sequences, less than 20% seen once. Sequenced sample: blood. All receptors come from a man aged 18 to 29 with Graves' hyperthyroidism.

This clonotype occurred a few times. This chain connects TRBV11-2 to TRBJ2-5; TRBD1 might be the D (6 bases). The germline V gene encodes CDR1 SGHAT and CDR2 FQNNGV. Trimming took off 5 bases at V and 5 bases at J, with 21 bases between the two ends. The CDR3 is 16 amino acids. CDR3 loop: CASSALLGGAGETQYF. The CDR3 coding sequence is TGTGCCAGCAGCGCACTTCTAGGGGGAGCTGGGGAGACCCAGTACTTC.

Many counts were recorded for this clonotype. The chain is built from TRBV28 and TRBJ2-7; tentatively, D is TRBD1 (6 bases). From germline, CDR1 is MDHEN and CDR2 SYDVKM. Trimming left V 7 bases short and J 5 bases short, with 15 bases between. The CDR3 is made up of 13 amino acids. CDR3 sequence reads: CASTQAGADEQYF. DNA for the CDR3: TGTGCCAGCACCCAGGCAGGGGCAGACGAGCAGTACTTC.

This clonotype was seen only a few times. The chain is built from TRBV30 and TRBJ2-2; tentatively, D is TRBD1 (5 bases). Trimming stripped 0 bases from V and 6 bases from J, with 8 bases between. This CDR3 comprises 13 residues. Germline V lookup: CDR1 GTSNPN, CDR2 SVGIG (reference sequence). CDR3 DNA: TGTGCCTGGAGTGTAGCAGGGTCCGGGGAGCTGTTTTTT. Protein product: CAWSVAGSGELFF.

This clonotype was counted many times. The rearrangement links TRBV28 to TRBJ2-7; D ambiguous. The CDR3 consists of 11 residues. V was trimmed by 6 bases and J by 6 bases, leaving 9 bases between them. Germline CDR1 MDHEN, CDR2 SYDVKM. The CDR3 here is CASSTPGEQYF. CDR3 coding DNA: TGTGCCAGCAGCACCCCGGGCGAGCAGTACTTC.

The V gene is TRBV20-1, the J gene TRBJ2-7, with 10 bases matching TRBD2. CDR3 length equals 15 residues. Germline lookup yields CDR1 DFQATT and CDR2 SNEGSKA (reference sequence). V trimming: 3 bases; J trimming: 3 bases; junction bases outside the gene matches: 8. CDR3: CSASQREGPLYEQYF. CDR3 nucleotide sequence: TGCAGTGCTAGTCAGCGGGAGGGCCCCCTCTACGAGCAGTACTTC.